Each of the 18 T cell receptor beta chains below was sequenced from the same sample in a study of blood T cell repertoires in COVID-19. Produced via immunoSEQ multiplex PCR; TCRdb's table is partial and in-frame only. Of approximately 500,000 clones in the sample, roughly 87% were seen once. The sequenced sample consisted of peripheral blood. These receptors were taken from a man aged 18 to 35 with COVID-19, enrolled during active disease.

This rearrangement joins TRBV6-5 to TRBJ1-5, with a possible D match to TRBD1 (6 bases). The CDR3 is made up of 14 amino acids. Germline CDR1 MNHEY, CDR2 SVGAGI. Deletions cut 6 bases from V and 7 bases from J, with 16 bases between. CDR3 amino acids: CASSLQGFGQPQHF. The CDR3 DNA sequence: TGTGCCAGCAGCCTACAGGGTTTTGGGCAGCCCCAGCATTTT.

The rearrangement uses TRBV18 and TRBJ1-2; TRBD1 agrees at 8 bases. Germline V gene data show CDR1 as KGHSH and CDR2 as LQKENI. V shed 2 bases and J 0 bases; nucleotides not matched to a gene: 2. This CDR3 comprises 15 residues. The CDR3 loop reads CASSPGQGTNYGYTF. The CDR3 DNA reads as TGTGCCAGCTCACCAGGACAGGGAACTAACTATGGCTACACCTTC.

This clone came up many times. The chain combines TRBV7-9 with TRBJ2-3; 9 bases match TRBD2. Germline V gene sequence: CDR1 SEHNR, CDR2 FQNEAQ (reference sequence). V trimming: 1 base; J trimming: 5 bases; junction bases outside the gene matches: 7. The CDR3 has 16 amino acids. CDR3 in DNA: TGTGCCAGCAGCTTAGGCCTAGCGGGGATGGGAGATACGCAGTATTTT. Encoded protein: CASSLGLAGMGDTQYF. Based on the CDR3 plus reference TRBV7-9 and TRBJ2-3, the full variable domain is DTGVSQNPRHKITKRGQNVTFRCDPISEHNRLYWYRQTLGQGPEFLTYFQNEAQLEKSRLLSDRFSAERPKGSFSTLEIQRTEQGDSAMYLCASSLGLAGMGDTQYFGPGTRLTVL.

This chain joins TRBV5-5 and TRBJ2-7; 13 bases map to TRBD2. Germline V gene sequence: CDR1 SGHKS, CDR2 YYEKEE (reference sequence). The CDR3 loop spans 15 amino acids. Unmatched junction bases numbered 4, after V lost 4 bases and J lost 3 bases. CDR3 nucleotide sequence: TGTGCCAGCAGCCCGGGACTAGCGGGATACTACGAGCAGTACTTC. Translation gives CASSPGLAGYYEQYF.

CDR3 sequence reads: CSVVQRLAANEQFF. In nucleotides, the CDR3 is TGCAGCGTTGTACAACGACTAGCCGCCAATGAGCAGTTCTTC. The chain couples TRBV29-1 to TRBJ2-1, with 7 bases matching TRBD2. CDR1 and CDR2 from the germline V gene are SQVTM and ANQGSEA. CDR3 length: 14 residues. Trimming took 4 bases from V and 6 from J; bases not matched to a gene: 9.

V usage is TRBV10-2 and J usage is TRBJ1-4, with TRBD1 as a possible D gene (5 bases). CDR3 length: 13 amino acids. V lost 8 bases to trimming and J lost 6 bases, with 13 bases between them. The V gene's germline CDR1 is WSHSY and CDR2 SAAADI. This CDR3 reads CASGTGLYEKLFF. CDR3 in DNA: TGCGCCAGCGGTACAGGACTATATGAAAAACTGTTTTTT.

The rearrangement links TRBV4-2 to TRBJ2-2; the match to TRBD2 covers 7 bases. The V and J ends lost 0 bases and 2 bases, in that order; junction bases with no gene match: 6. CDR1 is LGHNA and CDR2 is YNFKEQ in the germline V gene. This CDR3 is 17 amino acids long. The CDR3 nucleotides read TGTGCCAGCAGCCAAGAGGGGCTAGCGGCTAACACCGGGGAGCTGTTTTTT. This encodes CASSQEGLAANTGELFF.

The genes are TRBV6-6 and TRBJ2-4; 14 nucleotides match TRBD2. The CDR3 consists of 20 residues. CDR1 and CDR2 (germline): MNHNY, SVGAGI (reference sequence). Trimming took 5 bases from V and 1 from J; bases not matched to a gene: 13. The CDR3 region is CASSRRGTSGSSVAKNIQYF. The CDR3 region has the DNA TGTGCCAGCAGTCGGAGGGGGACTAGCGGGAGCTCGGTGGCCAAAAACATTCAGTACTTC.

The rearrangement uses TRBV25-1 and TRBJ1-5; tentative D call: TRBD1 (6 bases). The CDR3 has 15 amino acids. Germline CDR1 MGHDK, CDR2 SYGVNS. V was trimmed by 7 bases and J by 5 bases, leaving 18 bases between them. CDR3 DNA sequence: TGTGCCAGCAAACAGGGCCTTGAGAAATATCAGCCCCAGCATTTT. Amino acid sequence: CASKQGLEKYQPQHF.

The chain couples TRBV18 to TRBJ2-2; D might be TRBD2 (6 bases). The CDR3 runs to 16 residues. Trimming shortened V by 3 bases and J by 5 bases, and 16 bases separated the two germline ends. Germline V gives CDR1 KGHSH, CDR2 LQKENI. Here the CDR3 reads CASSPQERAQTGELFF. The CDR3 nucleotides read TGTGCCAGCTCACCCCAGGAGCGGGCCCAAACCGGGGAGCTGTTTTTT.

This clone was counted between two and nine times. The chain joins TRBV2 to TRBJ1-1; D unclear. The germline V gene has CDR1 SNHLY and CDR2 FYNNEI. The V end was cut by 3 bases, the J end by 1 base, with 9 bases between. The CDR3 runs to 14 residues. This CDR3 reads CASSELVGNTEAFF. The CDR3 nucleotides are TGTGCCAGCAGTGAGTTAGTTGGGAACACTGAAGCTTTCTTT.

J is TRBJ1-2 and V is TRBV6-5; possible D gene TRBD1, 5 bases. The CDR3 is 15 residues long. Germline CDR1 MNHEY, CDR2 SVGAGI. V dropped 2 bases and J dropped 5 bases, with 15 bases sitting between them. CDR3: CASSYGEGLGYGYTF. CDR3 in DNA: TGTGCCAGCAGTTACGGGGAGGGGTTGGGGTATGGCTACACCTTC.

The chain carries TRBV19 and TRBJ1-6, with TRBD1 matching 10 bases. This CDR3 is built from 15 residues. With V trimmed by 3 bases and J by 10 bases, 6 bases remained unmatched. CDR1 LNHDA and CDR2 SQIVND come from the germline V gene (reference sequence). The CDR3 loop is CASSIDRGPGSPLHF. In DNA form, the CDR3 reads TGTGCCAGTAGTATTGACAGGGGGCCTGGATCACCCCTCCACTTT.

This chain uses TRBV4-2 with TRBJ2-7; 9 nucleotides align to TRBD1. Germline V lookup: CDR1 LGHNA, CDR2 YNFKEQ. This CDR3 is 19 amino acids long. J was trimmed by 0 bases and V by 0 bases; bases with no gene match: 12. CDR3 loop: CASSQEEVYTGGVSYEQYF. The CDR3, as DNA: TGTGCCAGCAGCCAAGAGGAGGTGTATACAGGGGGCGTCTCCTACGAGCAGTACTTC.

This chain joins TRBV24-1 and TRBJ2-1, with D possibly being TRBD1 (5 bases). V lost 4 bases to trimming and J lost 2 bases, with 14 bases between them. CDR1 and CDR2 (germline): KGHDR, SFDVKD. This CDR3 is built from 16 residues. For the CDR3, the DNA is TGTGCCACCAGTGAGTCCCAGGGTAGCACCTACAATGAGCAGTTCTTC. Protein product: CATSESQGSTYNEQFF.

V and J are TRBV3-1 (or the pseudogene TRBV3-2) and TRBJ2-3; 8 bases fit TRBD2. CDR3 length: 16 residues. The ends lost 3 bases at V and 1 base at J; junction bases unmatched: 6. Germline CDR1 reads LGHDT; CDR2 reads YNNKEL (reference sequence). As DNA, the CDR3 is TGTGCCAGCAGCCAGGTAGCGGGGTTACGCACAGATACGCAGTATTTT. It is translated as CASSQVAGLRTDTQYF.

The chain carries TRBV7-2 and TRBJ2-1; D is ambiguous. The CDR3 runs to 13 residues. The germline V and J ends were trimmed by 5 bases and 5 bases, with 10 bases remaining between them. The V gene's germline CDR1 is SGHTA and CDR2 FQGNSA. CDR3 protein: CASSPISDNEQFF. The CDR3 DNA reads TGTGCCAGCAGCCCGATCTCGGACAATGAGCAGTTCTTC.

The CDR3 region has the DNA TGCGCCAGCAGCTTGGAACCTTCTCCGGGGGATTCACCCCTCCACTTT. Protein: CASSLEPSPGDSPLHF. V is TRBV5-1 and J is TRBJ1-6; weak D call: TRBD1 (5 bases). Per germline, CDR1 SGHRS and CDR2 YFSETQ. V lost 0 bases to trimming and J lost 8 bases, with 15 bases between them. The CDR3 consists of 16 residues.